The 26 T cell receptor beta chains listed next were all sequenced from one sample in a study of cytomegalovirus exposure and HLA in healthy donors. Using immunoSEQ multiplex PCR, the repertoire was profiled, and TCRdb retains in-frame clones only, with some absent. The data show under 400,000 clones, approximately 90% seen once. The sample comprised PBMCs. All receptors come from a woman younger than 35 in good health and CMV-seronegative.

V is TRBV5-4 and J is TRBJ2-5; 7 nucleotides match TRBD1. In germline, CDR1 is SGHNT, CDR2 YYREEE (reference sequence). The V gene end was trimmed by 4 bases and the J gene end by 2 bases; junction bases not matched to a gene: 5. The CDR3 sequence is 14 residues long. This CDR3 is CASSLDRVQETQYF. CDR3 nucleotides: TGTGCCAGCAGCCTCGACAGGGTTCAAGAGACCCAGTACTTC.

The chain carries TRBV30 and TRBJ1-4; maybe TRBD1 (5 bases). V was cut by 1 base and J by 7 bases, with 10 bases left in between. The CDR3 is 13 amino acids. Looked up from germline, CDR1 is GTSNPN and CDR2 is SVGIG (reference sequence). The CDR3 DNA is TGTGCCTGGAGTGGACAGTTCGGTGAAAAACTGTTTTTT. Translating gives CAWSGQFGEKLFF.

CDR3: CASSQGERVSRQSTEAFF. The CDR3 DNA follows: TGCGCCAGCAGCCAAGGCGAACGGGTTTCACGTCAGAGCACTGAAGCTTTCTTT. This chain joins TRBV4-1 and TRBJ1-1; D is uncertain. Per germline, CDR1 MGHRA and CDR2 YSYEKL. Trimming removed 1 base at V and 4 bases at J, with 22 bases between. The CDR3 totals 18 residues.

The V and J genes are TRBV7-8 and TRBJ1-1, with D perhaps TRBD1 (6 bases). The CDR3 sequence is 15 residues long. Trimming cost V 6 bases and J 7 bases, with 21 bases left between them. The germline CDR1 and CDR2 sequences are SGHVS and FQNEAQ. The DNA of the CDR3 is TGTGCCAGCAGTTATAAACAGGGTACGAGTATTGAAGCTTTCTTT. This sequence encodes CASSYKQGTSIEAFF.

The chain couples TRBV9 to TRBJ1-2, with D perhaps TRBD1 (6 bases). The CDR3 sequence is 11 residues long. The ends were cut back, 8 bases at V and 5 bases at J, with 10 bases in the middle. Germline CDR1 reads SGDLS; CDR2 reads YYNGEE. CDR3 amino acids: CASSTGYGYTF. The CDR3 DNA is TGTGCCAGTAGCACAGGGTATGGCTACACCTTC. The full variable domain, rest sourced from reference TRBV9 and TRBJ1-2, is DSGVTQTPKHLITATGQRVTLRCSPRSGDLSVYWYQQSLDQGLQFLIQYYNGEERAKGNILERFSAQQFPDLHSELNLSSLELGDSALYFCASSTGYGYTFGSGTRLTVV.

The CDR3 sequence is CAWSDPPGAGTGELFF. The CDR3 coding sequence is TGTGCCTGGAGTGACCCCCCAGGGGCGGGCACCGGGGAGCTGTTTTTT. V and J are TRBV30 and TRBJ2-2; the D gene is possibly TRBD1 (6 bases). The germline V and J ends were trimmed by 1 base and 4 bases, with 16 bases remaining between them. The CDR3 is made up of 16 amino acids. CDR1 and CDR2 (germline): GTSNPN, SVGIG (reference sequence).

The chain links TRBV6-1 to TRBJ2-3; no firm D call. Germline CDR1 reads MNHNS; CDR2 reads SASEGT. The CDR3 is 13 residues long. Trimming pared 4 bases from V and 4 bases from J, leaving 9 bases between. For the CDR3, the DNA is TGTGCCAGCAGTGTGTCCCAGTCAGATACGCAGTATTTT. The encoded protein is CASSVSQSDTQYF.

The rearrangement uses TRBV5-1 and TRBJ1-3; a weak D match, TRBD1 (5 bases). Germline CDR1 is SGHRS and CDR2 is YFSETQ. Trimming stripped 4 bases from V and 0 bases from J, with 11 bases between. This CDR3 is built from 15 residues. The CDR3 bases are TGCGCCAGCAGCCCGACAGTTTACTCTGGAAACACCATATATTTT. Translating it yields CASSPTVYSGNTIYF.

The chain is built from TRBV4-1 and TRBJ2-1; 7 bases align to TRBD1. Germline assignment: CDR1 MGHRA and CDR2 YSYEKL. The CDR3 covers 16 residues. The V gene end was trimmed by 4 bases and the J gene end by 0 bases; junction bases not matched to a gene: 6. For the CDR3, the DNA is TGCGCCAGCAGCCCCCGATCAGGGGGCTCCTACAATGAGCAGTTCTTC. Its translation is CASSPRSGGSYNEQFF.

The chain carries TRBV30 and TRBJ2-7; 7 bases line up with TRBD1. The CDR3 spans 14 residues. Germline CDR1 and CDR2: GTSNPN and SVGIG (reference sequence). V lost 3 bases and J lost 2; bases outside the gene matches: 7. CDR3 region: CAWRDRAPPYEQYF. The CDR3 DNA reads TGTGCCTGGAGAGACAGGGCCCCTCCCTACGAGCAGTACTTC.

The chain links TRBV25-1 to TRBJ1-2; D is ambiguous. CDR3 length equals 13 residues. The ends were cut back, 0 bases at V and 6 bases at J, with 8 bases in the middle. Looked up from germline, CDR1 is MGHDK and CDR2 is SYGVNS. The CDR3 region has the DNA TGTGCCAGCAGTGAATATCGAGTGGATGGCTACACCTTC. The encoded protein is CASSEYRVDGYTF.

CDR3 in DNA: TGCGCCAGCAGCCAAGAGGAGACTAGCGGGGGCTACTCCTACGAGCAGTACTTC. The encoded protein is CASSQEETSGGYSYEQYF. The V gene is TRBV4-1, the J gene TRBJ2-7; 12 positions match TRBD2. The CDR3 is made up of 18 amino acids. Per germline, CDR1 MGHRA and CDR2 YSYEKL. Trimming at V came to 0 bases and at J to 0 bases, leaving 6 bases not matched to a gene.

The chain carries TRBV11-2 and TRBJ2-3; 11 bases match TRBD2. J gave up 5 bases and V 1 base, and 8 bases lay outside the gene matches. The CDR3 sequence is 17 residues long. The germline CDR1 and CDR2 sequences are SGHAT and FQNNGV. In DNA form, the CDR3 reads TGTGCCAGCAGCTTAGGTGCTAGCGGGGGGACACTAGATACGCAGTATTTT. Translation gives CASSLGASGGTLDTQYF.

The chain uses TRBV27 and TRBJ1-1, with a tentative D call TRBD1 (5 bases). Germline-derived CDR1 and CDR2 are MNHEY and SMNVEV (reference sequence). The CDR3 extends over 13 amino acids. V lost 5 bases and J lost 0, with 7 bases in between. The CDR3 coding sequence is TGTGCCAGCAGTCCAGGGTTGAACACTGAAGCTTTCTTT. Residues: CASSPGLNTEAFF.

The chain combines TRBV19 with TRBJ2-7, with D possibly being TRBD1 (5 bases). V lost 5 bases to trimming and J lost 4 bases, with 21 bases between them. Germline V gene sequence: CDR1 LNHDA, CDR2 SQIVND (reference sequence). The CDR3 is made up of 16 amino acids. CDR3 protein: CASSGAYANTKYEQYF. In DNA form, the CDR3 reads TGTGCCAGTAGTGGGGCTTACGCAAATACTAAATACGAGCAGTACTTC. The whole variable domain, filled in from reference TRBV19 and TRBJ2-7, reads DGGITQSPKYLFRKEGQNVTLSCEQNLNHDAMYWYRQDPGQGLRLIYYSQIVNDFQKGDIAEGYSVSREKKESFPLTVTSAQKNPTAFYLCASSGAYANTKYEQYFGPGTRLTVT.

This chain joins TRBV6-5 and TRBJ1-2; D is perhaps TRBD1 (5 bases). The ends were cut back, 6 bases at V and 8 bases at J, with 16 bases in the middle. Germline values: CDR1 MNHEY, CDR2 SVGAGI. The CDR3 consists of 13 residues. CDR3 amino acids: CASSRPGAGGYTF. The CDR3 DNA reads as TGTGCCAGCAGCCGGCCCGGGGCGGGAGGCTACACCTTC.

Remarks on this clone: The sample holds other DNA sequences that translate to the same CDR3. V and J are TRBV9 and TRBJ2-7; D unresolved. This CDR3 comprises 13 residues. CDR1 is SGDLS, CDR2 YYNGEE, per germline. V lost 0 bases to trimming and J lost 1 base, with 5 bases between them. The CDR3 region is CASSVGQSYEQYF. The CDR3 DNA reads TGTGCCAGCAGCGTAGGACAATCCTACGAGCAGTACTTC.

On this clone itself: At one end, the junction sequence differs from germline, possibly due to a read error. This sequence joins TRBV30 and TRBJ2-5; TRBD2 might be the D (5 bases). Germline assignment: CDR1 GTSNPN and CDR2 SVGIG (reference sequence). This CDR3 has 13 amino acids. The CDR3 bases are TGTGCCTCCGCCGGAGGTCCTCAAGGGACCCAGTACTTC. Translated, it gives CASAGGPQGTQYF.

This CDR3 reads CAISDRGMNTEAFF. DNA of the CDR3: TGTGCCATCAGTGACAGGGGAATGAACACTGAAGCTTTCTTT. The chain carries TRBV10-3 and TRBJ1-1; TRBD1 is a possible D gene (6 bases). This CDR3 has 14 residues. Trimming pared 3 bases from V and 0 bases from J, leaving 8 bases between. CDR1 is ENHRY and CDR2 is SYGVKD in the germline V gene.

This clone was counted only a few times. The chain recombines TRBV5-1 with TRBJ2-3; tentatively, D is TRBD2 (5 bases). The V gene's germline CDR1 is SGHRS and CDR2 YFSETQ. There are 14 residues in the CDR3. Deletions cut 4 bases from V and 0 bases from J, with 9 bases between. The CDR3: CASSEGLSTDTQYF. DNA for the CDR3: TGCGCCAGCAGCGAGGGTCTTAGCACAGATACGCAGTATTTT.

The rearrangement joins TRBV4-1 to TRBJ1-1; perhaps TRBD1 as D (6 bases). Deletions cut 4 bases from V and 5 bases from J, with 8 bases between. CDR3 length equals 12 residues. Germline V lookup: CDR1 MGHRA, CDR2 YSYEKL. The CDR3 region is CASSRGGTEAFF. In DNA form, the CDR3 reads TGCGCCAGCAGCCGAGGGGGAACTGAAGCTTTCTTT.

This chain joins TRBV10-3 and TRBJ2-5; 10 nucleotides align to TRBD2. This CDR3 spans 15 amino acids. The junction had 2 bases not matched to a gene; V was cut back by 3 bases and J by 1 base. CDR1 ENHRY and CDR2 SYGVKD come from the germline V gene. CDR3 nucleotides: TGTGCCATCAGTGATAGCGGGGGGCCCCAAGAGACCCAGTACTTC. Amino acid sequence: CAISDSGGPQETQYF.

The count of this clone is one. The CDR3 nucleotides read TGCGCCAGCAGCTTTAGGCAGGGGGTCAACGAGCAGTACTTC. Protein: CASSFRQGVNEQYF. The chain uses TRBV5-1 and TRBJ2-7; 7 positions agree with TRBD1. This CDR3 comprises 14 residues. J was trimmed by 5 bases and V by 2 bases; bases with no gene match: 7. Germline V gene data show CDR1 as SGHRS and CDR2 as YFSETQ.

V and J are TRBV2 and TRBJ2-7, with 15 bases lining up with TRBD2. Germline trimming cut 4 bases from V and 2 bases from J; bases unmatched to any gene: 3. The CDR3 is 16 residues long. Germline V gene data show CDR1 as SNHLY and CDR2 as FYNNEI. For the CDR3, the DNA is TGTGCCAGCAGTGGGACTAGCGGGGGGGTACCCTACGAGCAGTACTTC. Its translation: CASSGTSGGVPYEQYF.

The gene calls are TRBV27 and TRBJ2-1, with a weak D call TRBD1 (6 bases). Germline assignment: CDR1 MNHEY and CDR2 SMNVEV (reference sequence). With 1 base removed from V and 10 bases from J, the gap between germline ends came to 8 bases. CDR3 length: 12 amino acids. CDR3 nucleotide sequence: TGTGCCAGCAGTTTATGGGGGCGCGAGCAGTTCTTC. It codes for CASSLWGREQFF.

This chain connects TRBV28 to TRBJ1-1; the D is unclear. Germline V gene data show CDR1 as MDHEN and CDR2 as SYDVKM. Trimming took off 7 bases at V and 4 bases at J, with 16 bases between the two ends. CDR3 length: 14 residues. For the CDR3, the DNA is TGTGCCAGCACCTTAGGCGGGTCCGGCACTGAAGCTTTCTTT. Its translation: CASTLGGSGTEAFF.